This entry describes one T cell receptor beta chain. Its specificity is unknown. The data originate from a study of PD-1 blockade in classical Hodgkin lymphoma. Study conclusions and caveats: TCR diversity in CD4+, not CD8+, cells rose significantly by C4D1. Exclusion covered patients beginning nivolumab under 1 year post-ASCT. Newly diagnosed patients and complete responders had comparable diversity at baseline.

With 0 bases removed from V and 6 bases from J, the gap between germline ends came to 10 bases. The CDR3 sequence is 14 residues long. In germline, CDR1 is SGHRS, CDR2 YFSETQ. Profiled with immunoSEQ multiplex PCR; TCRdb holds only in-frame clones, not every one. The repertoire consists of around 20,000 clones, with just over 75% occurring once and the leading ten covering 40% to 45%. Every patient relapsed after autologous stem cell transplantation, and brentuximab vedotin exposure varied. The specimen was peripheral blood mononuclear cells (PBMCs), collected before the second cycle of nivolumab. The genes are TRBV5-1 and TRBJ2-1; weak D call: TRBD2 (6 bases). This clonotype originated in a human donor with classical Hodgkin lymphoma. In DNA form, the CDR3 reads TGCGCCAGCAGCTTGGTTGGGCGGGGCAATGAGCAGTTCTTC. It translates to CASSLVGRGNEQFF.